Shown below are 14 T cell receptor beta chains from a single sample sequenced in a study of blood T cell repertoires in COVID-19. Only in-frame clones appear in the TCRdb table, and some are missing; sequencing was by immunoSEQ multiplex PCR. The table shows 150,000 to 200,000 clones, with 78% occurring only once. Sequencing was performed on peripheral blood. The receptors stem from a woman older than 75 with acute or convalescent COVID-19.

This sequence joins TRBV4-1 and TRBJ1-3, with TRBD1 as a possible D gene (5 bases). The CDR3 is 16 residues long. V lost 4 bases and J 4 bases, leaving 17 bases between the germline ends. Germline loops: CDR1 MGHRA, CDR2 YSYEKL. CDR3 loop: CASSRGGRAQGNTIYF. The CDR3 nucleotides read TGCGCCAGCAGCCGCGGGGGGAGGGCCCAAGGAAACACCATATATTTT.

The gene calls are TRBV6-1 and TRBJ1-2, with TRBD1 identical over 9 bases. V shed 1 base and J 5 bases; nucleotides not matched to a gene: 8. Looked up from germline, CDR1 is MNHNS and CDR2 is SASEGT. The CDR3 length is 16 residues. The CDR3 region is CASSEVGQGSFYGYTF. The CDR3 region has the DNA TGTGCCAGCAGTGAAGTTGGACAGGGGAGTTTTTATGGCTACACCTTC.

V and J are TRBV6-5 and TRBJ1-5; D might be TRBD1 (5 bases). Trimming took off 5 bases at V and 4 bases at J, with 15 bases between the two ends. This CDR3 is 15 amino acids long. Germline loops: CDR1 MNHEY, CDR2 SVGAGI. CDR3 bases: TGTGCCAGCAGTCCCGGCGGGACGGGGAATCAGCCCCAGCATTTT. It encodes CASSPGGTGNQPQHF.

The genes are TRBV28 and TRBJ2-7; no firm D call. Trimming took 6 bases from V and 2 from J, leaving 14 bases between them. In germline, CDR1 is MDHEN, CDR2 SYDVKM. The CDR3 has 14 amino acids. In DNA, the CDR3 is TGTGCCAGCAGCATTCTCGTGCGTGCCTACGAGCAGTACTTC. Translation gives CASSILVRAYEQYF.

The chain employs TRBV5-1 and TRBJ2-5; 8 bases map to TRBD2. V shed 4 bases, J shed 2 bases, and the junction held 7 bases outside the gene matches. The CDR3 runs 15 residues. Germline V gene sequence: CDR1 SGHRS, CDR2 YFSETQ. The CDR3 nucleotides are TGCGCCAGCAGCCAGAGCGGGAGAGGTCAAGAGACCCAGTACTTC. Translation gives CASSQSGRGQETQYF.

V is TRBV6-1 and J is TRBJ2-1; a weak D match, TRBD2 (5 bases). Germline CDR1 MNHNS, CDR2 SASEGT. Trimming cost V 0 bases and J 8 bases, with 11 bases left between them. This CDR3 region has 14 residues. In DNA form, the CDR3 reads TGTGCCAGCAGTGAAGCAGCCACTAGTGATGAGCAGTTCTTC. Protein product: CASSEAATSDEQFF.

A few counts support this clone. This CDR3 reads CASSGRDSEAFF. The CDR3 nucleotides are TGTGCCAGCAGCGGACGGGACAGTGAAGCTTTCTTT. The chain uses TRBV7-9 and TRBJ1-1, with 7 bases aligning to TRBD1. Germline CDR1 is SEHNR and CDR2 is FQNEAQ (reference sequence). This CDR3 has 12 amino acids. The ends lost 5 bases at V and 7 bases at J; junction bases unmatched: 4.

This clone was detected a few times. The CDR3 bases are TGCGCCAGCAGCGCCCGACAGGGAGGCTACGAGCAGTACTTC. Translation: CASSARQGGYEQYF. This rearrangement joins TRBV5-1 to TRBJ2-7; tentatively, D is TRBD1 (7 bases). CDR1 and CDR2 (germline): SGHRS, YFSETQ. Trimming left V 4 bases short and J 3 bases short, with 14 bases between. This CDR3 spans 14 amino acids.

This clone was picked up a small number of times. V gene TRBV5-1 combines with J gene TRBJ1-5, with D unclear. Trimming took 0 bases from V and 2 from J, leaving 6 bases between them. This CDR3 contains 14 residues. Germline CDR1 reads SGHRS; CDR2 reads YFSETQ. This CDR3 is CASSLGGGNQPQHF. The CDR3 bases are TGCGCCAGCAGCTTGGGGGGAGGCAATCAGCCCCAGCATTTT.

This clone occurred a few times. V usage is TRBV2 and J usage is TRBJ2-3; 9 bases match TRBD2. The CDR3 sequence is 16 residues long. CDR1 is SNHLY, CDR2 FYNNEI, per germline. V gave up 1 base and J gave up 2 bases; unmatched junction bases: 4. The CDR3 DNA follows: TGTGCCAGCAGTGAAGGTCTAGCGGGGTTCACAGATACGCAGTATTTT. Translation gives CASSEGLAGFTDTQYF.

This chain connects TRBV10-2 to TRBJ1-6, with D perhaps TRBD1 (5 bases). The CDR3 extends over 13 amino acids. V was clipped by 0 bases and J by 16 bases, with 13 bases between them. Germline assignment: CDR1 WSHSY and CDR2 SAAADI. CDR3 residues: CASSESTAIPLHF. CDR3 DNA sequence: TGCGCCAGCAGTGAGTCGACAGCAATTCCTCTCCACTTT.

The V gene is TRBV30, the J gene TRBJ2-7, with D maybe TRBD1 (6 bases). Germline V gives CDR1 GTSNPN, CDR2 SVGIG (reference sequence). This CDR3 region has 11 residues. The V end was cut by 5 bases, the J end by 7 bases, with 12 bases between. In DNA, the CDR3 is TGTGCCTGGGACAGGTTGGGAGAGCAGTACTTC. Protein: CAWDRLGEQYF.

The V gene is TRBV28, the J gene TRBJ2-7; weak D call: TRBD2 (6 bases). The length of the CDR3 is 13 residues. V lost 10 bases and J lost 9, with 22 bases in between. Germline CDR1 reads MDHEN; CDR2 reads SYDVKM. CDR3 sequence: CAIQKDPMGGQYF. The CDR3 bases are TGTGCCATCCAAAAGGACCCCATGGGAGGGCAGTACTTC.

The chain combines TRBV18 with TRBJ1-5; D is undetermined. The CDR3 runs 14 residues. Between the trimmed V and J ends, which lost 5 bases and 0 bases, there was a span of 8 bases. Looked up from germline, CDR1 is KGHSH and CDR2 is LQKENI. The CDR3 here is CASSEGNSNQPQHF. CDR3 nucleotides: TGTGCCAGCTCAGAGGGTAATAGCAATCAGCCCCAGCATTTT.